This T cell receptor (beta chain) was sequenced for a study of spatial heterogeneity in lung cancer (dated by TCRdb to the late 2010s). In the study overall: Beta-chain transcripts were consistently detected in greater numbers than alpha-chain transcripts, which likely reflected higher beta-chain transcript abundance. In the raw uncorrected reads, each unique combination of TCR and UMI appeared more than ten times on average. In non-small cell lung cancer, the study quantitatively compared TCR alpha and beta repertoires across several tumor regions, matched nontumor lung, and blood. The study linked features of the TCR repertoire to counts of nonsynonymous mutations, which were determined by whole-exome sequencing of tumor tissue. At surgery, both alpha and beta chains were TCR-sequenced in more than 200 tumor regions, roughly 64 matched nontumor lung samples and just over 55 PBMC samples.

The protocol used for the library was 5' RACE. Sequencing took place on a NextSeq 500. To allow correction of PCR and sequencing errors, the TCR library protocol tagged every TCR cDNA molecule with a unique molecular identifier. For the original study's pipeline: Decombinator tools were used for TCR identification, UMI-based error correction and CDR3 extraction. Expanded TCRs were defined as those above a frequency of 2 per 1,000, corresponding to the top 1% of the tumor frequency distribution. Renyi diversity was computed with the R vegan package after each repertoire had been subsampled 100 times to 5,000 TCRs. To build CDR3 similarity networks, amino acid triplet string-kernel similarity was used, and CDR3s were connected when their pairwise similarity was above 0.82. The public reads were reanalyzed by TCRdb: fastp trimming at Q25, MiXCR alignment, in-frame beta chains only. Entries are consolidated by CDR3 protein sequence, retaining the most common genes and DNA. Here the V and J calls rest on TCRdb's processing, not on the authors' analysis. This sample holds about 22,000 distinct CDR3 sequences; 3.5% to 5.5% were observed only once. Of the sample, roughly 35% falls within the top ten clones.

Taking its sample share into account, this clonotype is medium-sized (0.01 to 0.1%). No antigen is known for it. The sample holds no much larger clone one base away, and base qualities are not on file. The CDR3 measures 15 amino acids from cysteine to phenylalanine. Only the CDR3 portion is preserved as DNA: 45 bases, with reading frame beginning at the first base. The germline ends are 10 bases apart after V is trimmed by 0 bases and J by 4 bases. For CDR1 and CDR2, the germline V gene lists MNHEY and SVGAGI. The time point label here, explained by the study, means: sample taken at primary tumor resection. Whole RNA extracted from tumor and nontumor lung tissue, or from cryopreserved PBMC samples, was used for TCR sequencing without cell sorting. The donors were fewer than 90 patients from the lung TRACERx cohort who had early-stage, untreated non-small cell lung cancer. Patients were selected for TCR sequencing only if sufficient RNA was available from at least two tumor regions.

Broader findings and caveats from the paper: Ubiquitous expanded tumor TCRs were detected in blood more often at tumor resection than at routine follow-up. Confirming at a functional level the hypothesis that regional TCRs recognize regional mutations was considered to require additional single-cell paired TCR alpha and beta sequencing.

The material sequenced was PBMCs, taken at surgery. This TCR was sampled from a male donor with early-stage non-small cell lung cancer. The receptor chain draws on TRBV6-5 and TRBJ1-5; the D gene is perhaps TRBD1, on 5 matching bases. The CDR3 amino acid sequence is: CASSYSPGRNQPQHF. The DNA reads TGTGCCAGCAGTTACTCGCCAGGGAGAAATCAGCCCCAGCATTTT.